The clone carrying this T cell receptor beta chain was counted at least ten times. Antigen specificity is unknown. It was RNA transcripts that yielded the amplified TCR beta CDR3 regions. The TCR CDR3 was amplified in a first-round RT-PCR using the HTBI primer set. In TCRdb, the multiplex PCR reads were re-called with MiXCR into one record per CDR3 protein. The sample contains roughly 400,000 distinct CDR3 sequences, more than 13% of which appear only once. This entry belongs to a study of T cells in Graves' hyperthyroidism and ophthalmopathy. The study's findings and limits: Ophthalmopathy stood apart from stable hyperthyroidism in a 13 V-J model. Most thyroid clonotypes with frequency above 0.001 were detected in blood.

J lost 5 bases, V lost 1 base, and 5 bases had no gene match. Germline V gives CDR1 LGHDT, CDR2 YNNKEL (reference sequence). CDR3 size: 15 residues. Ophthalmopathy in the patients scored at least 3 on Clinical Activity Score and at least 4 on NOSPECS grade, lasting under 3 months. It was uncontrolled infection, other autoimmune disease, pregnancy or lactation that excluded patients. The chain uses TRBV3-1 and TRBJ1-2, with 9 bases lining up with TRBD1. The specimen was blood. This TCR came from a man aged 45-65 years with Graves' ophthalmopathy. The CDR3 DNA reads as TGTGCCAGCAGCCAAGGGACAGGGGCCTTGTATGGCTACACCTTC. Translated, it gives CASSQGTGALYGYTF. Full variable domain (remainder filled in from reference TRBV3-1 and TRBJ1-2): DTAVSQTPKYLVTQMGNDKSIKCEQNLGHDTMYWYKQDSKKFLKIMFSYNNKELIINETVPNRFSPKSPDKAHLNLHINSLELGDSAVYFCASSQGTGALYGYTFGSGTRLTVV.